A selection of T cell receptor beta chains follows, all from one sample in a study of T cell responses to AZD1222 COVID-19 vaccine. Profiling relied on immunoSEQ multiplex PCR, and the TCRdb table lists in-frame clones only, not all of them. The profile shows roughly 170,000 clones, around 88% of them singletons. The material sequenced was peripheral blood, taken on day 0 of AZD1222 vaccination. The receptor set was obtained from an adult in good health. Each CDR3 is given with its conserved first and last residue. Fields, in order: J gene, V gene, clone size, D gene, CDR3 protein, CDR3 DNA. The D gene is left open where the match is weak. Size values are once, few and many counts, or a class for expanded clones, and some rows have none.

>TRBJ2-3|TRBV19|-|TRBD2
CASSTTSGGSTDTQYF
TGTGCCAGTAGTACGACTAGCGGGGGTTCCACAGATACGCAGTATTTT
>TRBJ1-6|TRBV25-1|-|-
CASSDEVSPLHF
TGTGCCAGCAGTGATGAGGTCTCACCCCTCCACTTT
>TRBJ1-2|TRBV28|-|-
CASSSGTPNYGYTF
TGTGCCAGCAGCTCCGGGACACCAAACTATGGCTACACCTTC
>TRBJ2-2|TRBV5-1|once|-
CASSPQTTNTGELFF
TGCGCCAGCAGCCCCCAGACAACGAACACCGGGGAGCTGTTTTTT
>TRBJ2-7|TRBV7-6|-|-
CASSPLGDFSTYEQYF
TGTGCCAGCAGCCCCCTAGGGGACTTCTCAACTTACGAGCAGTACTTC
>TRBJ2-7|TRBV3-1/TRBV3-2|-|TRBD2
CASSQGQRGSYEQYF
TGTGCCAGCAGCCAAGGGCAGCGGGGGTCCTACGAGCAGTACTTC
>TRBJ2-3|TRBV6-5|-|-
CASRRTDSTDTQYF
TGTGCCAGCCGGCGAACCGACAGCACAGATACGCAGTATTTT
>TRBJ2-1|TRBV7-8|-|TRBD2
CASSLLAGGLYNEQFF
TGTGCCAGCAGCTTACTGGCGGGGGGCCTCTACAATGAGCAGTTCTTC
>TRBJ2-1|TRBV30|-|-
CAWSDGETLGEQFF
TGTGCCTGGAGCGACGGGGAGACCCTAGGTGAGCAGTTCTTC
>TRBJ1-4|TRBV9|once|-
CASSRGTNEKLFF
TGTGCCAGCAGCAGGGGCACGAATGAAAAACTGTTTTTT
>TRBJ2-7|TRBV7-2|few|-
CASSLAEYEQYF
TGTGCCAGCAGCTTGGCAGAATACGAGCAGTACTTC